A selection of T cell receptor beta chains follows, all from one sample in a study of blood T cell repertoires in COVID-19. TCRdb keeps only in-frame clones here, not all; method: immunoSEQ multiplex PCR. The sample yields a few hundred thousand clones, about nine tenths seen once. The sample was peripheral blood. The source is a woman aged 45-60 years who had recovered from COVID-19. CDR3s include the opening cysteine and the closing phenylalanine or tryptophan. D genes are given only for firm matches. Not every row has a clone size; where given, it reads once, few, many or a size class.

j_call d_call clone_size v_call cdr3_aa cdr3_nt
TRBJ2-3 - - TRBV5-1 CASSLRLGVDTQYF TGCGCCAGCAGCTTGAGACTAGGGGTAGATACGCAGTATTTT
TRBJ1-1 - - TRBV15 CATSRPGQLNTEAFF TGTGCCACCAGCAGGCCCGGACAGTTGAACACTGAAGCTTTCTTT
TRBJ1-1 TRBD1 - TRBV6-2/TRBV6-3 CASSQPGQGRAFF TGTGCCAGCAGTCAACCGGGACAGGGAAGAGCTTTCTTT
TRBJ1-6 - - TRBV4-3 CASSPSLGADSPLHF TGCGCCAGCAGCCCCTCTCTAGGTGCGGATTCACCCCTCCACTTT
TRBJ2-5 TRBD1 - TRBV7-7 CASSSDRAAETQYF TGTGCTAGCAGTTCGGACAGGGCGGCGGAGACCCAGTACTTC
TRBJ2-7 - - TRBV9 CASSVGGNPSYEQYF TGTGCCAGCAGCGTTGGGGGGAACCCCTCCTACGAGCAGTACTTC
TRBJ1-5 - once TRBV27 CASRQQGFNQPQHF TGTGCCAGCAGACAACAGGGATTCAATCAGCCCCAGCATTTT
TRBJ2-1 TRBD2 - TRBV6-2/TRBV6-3 CASSPGTSGRGYNEQFF TGTGCCAGCAGCCCCGGGACTAGCGGGAGAGGCTACAATGAGCAGTTCTTC
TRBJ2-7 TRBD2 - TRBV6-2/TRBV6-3 CASSYPSGESYEQYF TGTGCCAGCAGTTACCCTAGCGGGGAGTCCTACGAGCAGTACTTC
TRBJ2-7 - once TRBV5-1 CASSLFGGGNEQYF TGCGCCAGCAGCTTGTTCGGTGGAGGCAACGAGCAGTACTTC
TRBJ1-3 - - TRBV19 CASSMGGNSGNTIYF TGTGCCAGTAGTATGGGGGGAAACTCTGGAAACACCATATATTTT
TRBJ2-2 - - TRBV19 CASSVGLPNTGELFF TGTGCCAGTAGCGTGGGGCTTCCGAACACCGGGGAGCTGTTTTTT
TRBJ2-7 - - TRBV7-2 CASSFGVASYEQYF TGTGCCAGCAGCTTCGGGGTGGCCTCCTACGAGCAGTACTTC
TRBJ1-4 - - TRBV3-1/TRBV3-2 CVSSPKTEVYEKLFF TGTGTCAGCAGCCCCAAGACAGAAGTTTATGAAAAACTGTTTTTT
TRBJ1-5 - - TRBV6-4 CAVKVGPHWSNQPQHF TGTGCCGTCAAGGTTGGGCCCCATTGGAGCAATCAGCCCCAGCATTTT
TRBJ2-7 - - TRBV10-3 CAIGGLVTYEQYF TGTGCCATCGGAGGACTCGTGACTTACGAGCAGTACTTC
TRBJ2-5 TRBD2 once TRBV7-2 CASSLVSGGVETQYF TGTGCCAGCAGCTTAGTTAGCGGGGGGGTAGAGACCCAGTACTTC
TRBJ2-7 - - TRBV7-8 CASSLEAGGTYEQYF TGTGCCAGCAGCTTAGAGGCCGGGGGAACCTACGAGCAGTACTTC
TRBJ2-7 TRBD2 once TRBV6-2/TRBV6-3 CASSYGLAGPWQYF TGTGCCAGCAGTTACGGGCTAGCGGGGCCGTGGCAGTACTTC
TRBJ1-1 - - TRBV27 CASRYRSMNTEAFF TGTGCCAGCCGTTACAGGAGTATGAACACTGAAGCTTTCTTT
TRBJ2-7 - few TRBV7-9 CASSSQAYEQYF TGTGCCAGCAGCTCCCAAGCGTACGAGCAGTACTTC
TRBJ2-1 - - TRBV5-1 CASSSDFSSSYNEQFF TGCGCCAGCAGCTCGGACTTTTCAAGCTCCTACAATGAGCAGTTCTTC
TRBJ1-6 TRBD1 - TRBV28 CASSFYSNRGRNSPLHF TGTGCCAGCAGTTTCTACTCGAACAGGGGGCGCAATTCACCCCTCCACTTT
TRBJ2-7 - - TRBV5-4 CASSAHPSSYEQYF TGTGCCAGCAGCGCCCACCCCAGCTCCTACGAGCAGTACTTC
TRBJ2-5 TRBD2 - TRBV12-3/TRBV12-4 CASNDGLAETQYF TGTGCCAGCAATGATGGACTAGCGGAGACCCAGTACTTC
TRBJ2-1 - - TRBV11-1 CASSLGVDEQFF TGTGCCAGCAGCCTCGGGGTCGATGAGCAGTTCTTC
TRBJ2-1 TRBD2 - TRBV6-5 CASRPSGGNEQFF TGTGCCAGCCGCCCTAGCGGAGGCAATGAGCAGTTCTTC
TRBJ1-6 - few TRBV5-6 CASRLNRESPLHF TGTGCCAGCAGGTTGAACAGAGAATCACCCCTCCACTTT
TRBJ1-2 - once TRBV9 CASSVEQRNRGYTF TGTGCCAGCAGCGTAGAGCAGAGGAACCGTGGCTACACCTTC
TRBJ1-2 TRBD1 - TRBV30 CAWTGQGNGYTF TGTGCCTGGACGGGACAGGGGAATGGCTACACCTTC
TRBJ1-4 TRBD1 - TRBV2 CASRTTGGLGEKLFF TGTGCCAGCAGAACGACAGGGGGTTTAGGGGAAAAACTGTTTTTT
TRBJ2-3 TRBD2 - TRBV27 CASSFRTSGTNVDTQYF TGTGCCAGCAGTTTTCGGACTAGCGGGACCAATGTGGATACGCAGTATTTT
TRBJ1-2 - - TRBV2 CASKMLTGDGYTF TGTGCCAGCAAAATGCTGACAGGAGACGGCTACACCTTC
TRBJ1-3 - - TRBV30 CAWSRGGSQSGNTIYF TGTGCCTGGAGCAGGGGAGGGAGTCAGTCTGGAAACACCATATATTTT
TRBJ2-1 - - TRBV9 CASSVGRFGEQFF TGTGCCAGCAGCGTAGGGAGATTTGGTGAGCAGTTCTTC
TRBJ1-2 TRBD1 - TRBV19 CATPRQGGYGYTF TGTGCCACGCCTAGACAGGGGGGATATGGCTACACCTTC
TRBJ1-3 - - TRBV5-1 CASSEDSSGNTIYF TGCGCCAGCAGCGAGGACAGCTCTGGAAACACCATATATTTT
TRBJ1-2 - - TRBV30 CAWRAYYGYTF TGTGCCTGGAGAGCCTACTATGGCTACACCTTC
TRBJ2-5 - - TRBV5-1 CASSLMGPAETQYF TGCGCCAGCAGCTTGATGGGCCCCGCCGAGACCCAGTACTTC
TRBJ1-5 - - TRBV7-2 CASSLGGLVSNQPQHF TGTGCCAGCAGCTTAGGGGGACTTGTTAGCAATCAGCCCCAGCATTTT
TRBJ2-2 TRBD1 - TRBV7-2 CASSLAAAGGLAGELFF TGTGCCAGCAGCTTAGCCGCTGCAGGGGGTTTAGCCGGGGAGCTGTTTTTT
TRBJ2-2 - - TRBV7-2 CASSRDHLSTGELFF TGTGCCAGCAGTCGTGATCATCTTAGCACCGGGGAGCTGTTTTTT
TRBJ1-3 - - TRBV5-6 CASSFSGGNTIYF TGTGCCAGCAGCTTTAGCGGGGGAAACACCATATATTTT
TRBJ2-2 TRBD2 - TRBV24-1 CATSSGGAAGELFF TGTGCCACCAGTAGCGGGGGGGCCGCCGGGGAGCTGTTTTTT
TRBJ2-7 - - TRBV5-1 CASSLAGRGTYEQYF TGCGCCAGCAGCTTGGCGGGCAGGGGCACCTACGAGCAGTACTTC
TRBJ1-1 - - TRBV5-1 CASSTDTVAAAFF TGCGCCAGCAGCACGGACACGGTGGCAGCTGCTTTCTTT
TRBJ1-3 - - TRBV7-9 CASSLDLGGSDTIYF TGTGCCAGCAGCTTAGATCTGGGGGGATCAGACACCATATATTTT
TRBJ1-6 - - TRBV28 CASSLSTFLSPLHF TGTGCCAGCAGTTTGTCGACTTTCCTATCACCCCTCCACTTT
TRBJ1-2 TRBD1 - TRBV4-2 CASSTRTGGLYGYTF TGTGCCAGCAGCACGCGGACAGGGGGCCTCTATGGCTACACCTTC
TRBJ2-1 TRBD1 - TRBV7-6 CASSPFEGASYNEQFF TGTGCCAGCAGCCCCTTCGAGGGGGCCTCCTACAATGAGCAGTTCTTC
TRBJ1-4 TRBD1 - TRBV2 CASSERGRNEKLFF TGTGCCAGCAGTGAGAGGGGGCGAAATGAAAAACTGTTTTTT
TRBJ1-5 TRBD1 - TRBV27 CASGTVYSNQPQHF TGTGCCAGCGGGACAGTTTATAGCAATCAGCCCCAGCATTTT
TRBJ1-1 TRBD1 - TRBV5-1 CASSTGQGMNTEAFF TGCGCCAGCAGCACCGGACAGGGAATGAACACTGAAGCTTTCTTT
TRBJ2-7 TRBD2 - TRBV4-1 CASSQDKSGSIYEQYF TGCGCCAGCAGCCAAGATAAAAGCGGGAGTATATACGAGCAGTACTTC
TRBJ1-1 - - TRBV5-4 CASSSLQGNTEAFF TGTGCCAGCAGCTCGCTTCAGGGGAACACTGAAGCTTTCTTT
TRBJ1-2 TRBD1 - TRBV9 CASSVAGGYGYTF TGTGCCAGCAGCGTAGCAGGGGGCTATGGCTACACCTTC
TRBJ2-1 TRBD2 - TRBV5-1 CASSSTLAGGPYNEQFF TGCGCCAGCAGCTCAACTCTAGCGGGAGGGCCTTACAATGAGCAGTTCTTC
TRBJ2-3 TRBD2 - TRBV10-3 CAISSAGASDTQYF TGTGCCATCAGTTCAGCGGGAGCAAGCGATACGCAGTATTTT
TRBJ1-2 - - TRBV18 CASSPRDAGDYTF TGTGCCAGCTCACCACGCGATGCAGGGGATTACACCTTC